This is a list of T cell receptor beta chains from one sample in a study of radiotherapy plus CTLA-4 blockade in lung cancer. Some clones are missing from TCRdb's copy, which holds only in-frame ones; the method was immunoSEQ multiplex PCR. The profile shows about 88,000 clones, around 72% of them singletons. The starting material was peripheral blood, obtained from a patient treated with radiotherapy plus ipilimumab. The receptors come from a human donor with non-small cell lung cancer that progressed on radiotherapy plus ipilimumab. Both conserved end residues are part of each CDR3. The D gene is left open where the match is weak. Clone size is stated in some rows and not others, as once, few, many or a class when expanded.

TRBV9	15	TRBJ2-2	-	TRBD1	TGTGCCAGCAGTCGACAGGGGTCCCTCGCCGGGGAGCTGTTTTTT	CASSRQGSLAGELFF
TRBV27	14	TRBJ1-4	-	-	TGTGCCAGCAGTTTACAGGGAAATAATGAAAAACTGTTTTTT	CASSLQGNNEKLFF
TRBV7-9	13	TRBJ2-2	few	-	TGTGCCAGCACTCGGACAAACACCGGGGAGCTGTTTTTT	CASTRTNTGELFF
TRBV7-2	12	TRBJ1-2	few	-	TGTGCCAGCAGCTCCCCGGGTGGGGGCTACACCTTC	CASSSPGGGYTF
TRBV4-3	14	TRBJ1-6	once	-	TGCGCCAGCAGCCAATCGGGGGGCCATTCACCCCTCCACTTT	CASSQSGGHSPLHF
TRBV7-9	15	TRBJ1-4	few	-	TGTGCCAGCAGCTCAGACCCCGCAACTAATGAAAAACTGTTTTTT	CASSSDPATNEKLFF
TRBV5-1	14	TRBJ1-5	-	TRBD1	TGCGCCAGCAGCTGGACAGGGGGCAATCAGCCCCAGCATTTT	CASSWTGGNQPQHF
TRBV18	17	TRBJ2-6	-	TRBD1	TGTGCCAGCTCACCACGGACAGGGGCCTCTGGGGCCAACGTCCTGACTTTC	CASSPRTGASGANVLTF
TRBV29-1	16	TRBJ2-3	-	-	TGCAGCGTTGTGAGGTCCCAGACAGCTAGCACAGATACGCAGTATTTT	CSVVRSQTASTDTQYF
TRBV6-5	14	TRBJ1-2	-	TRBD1	TGTGCCAGCAGTGCCAAGACAGGGACCTATGGCTACACCTTC	CASSAKTGTYGYTF
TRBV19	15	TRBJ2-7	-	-	TGTGCCAGTAGTGAGGGGACTGTGTCCTCCTACGAGCAGTACTTC	CASSEGTVSSYEQYF
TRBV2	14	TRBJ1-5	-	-	TGTGCCAGCAGACCGGGACTTAGCAATCAGCCCCAGCATTTT	CASRPGLSNQPQHF
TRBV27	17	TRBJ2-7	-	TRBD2	TGTGCCAGCAAACCAACCCCGGGACTAGCGGGAATATACGAGCAGTACTTC	CASKPTPGLAGIYEQYF
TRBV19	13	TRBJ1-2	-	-	TGTGCCAGTAGCCAAGGGGGGGCGCGTGGCTACACCTTC	CASSQGGARGYTF
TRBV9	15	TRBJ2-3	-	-	TGTGCCAGCAGCGTAGTCCCGCAGAACACAGATACGCAGTATTTT	CASSVVPQNTDTQYF
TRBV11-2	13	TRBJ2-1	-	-	TGTGCCAGCAGCTTGTCGGTAGGCGATGAGCAGTTCTTC	CASSLSVGDEQFF
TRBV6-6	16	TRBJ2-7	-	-	TGTGCCAGCAGTTACTCGTTACCGGGAAATGTCCACGAGCAGTACTTC	CASSYSLPGNVHEQYF
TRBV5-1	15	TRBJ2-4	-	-	TGCGCCAGCAGCAGGACGGAGGGAGGCGAAAACATTCAGTACTTC	CASSRTEGGENIQYF
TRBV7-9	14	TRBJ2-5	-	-	TGTGCCAGCAGCTTAGGGGGGGAAAAGGAGACCCAGTACTTC	CASSLGGEKETQYF
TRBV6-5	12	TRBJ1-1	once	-	TGTGCCAGCAGTTACCTTAGGGCTGAAGCTTTCTTT	CASSYLRAEAFF
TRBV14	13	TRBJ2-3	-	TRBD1	TGTGCCAGCAGCACACAGGGGGCGGATACGCAGTATTTT	CASSTQGADTQYF
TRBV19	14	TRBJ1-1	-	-	TGTGCCAGTAGTGTTTACAGCCTGAACACTGAAGCTTTCTTT	CASSVYSLNTEAFF
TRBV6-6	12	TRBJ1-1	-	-	TGTGCCAGCAGTGACGAGGCGCTGGAGGCTTTCTTT	CASSDEALEAFF
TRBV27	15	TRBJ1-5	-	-	TGTGCCAGCAGTCCCCCCGGTCTTAGCAATCAGCCCCAGCATTTT	CASSPPGLSNQPQHF
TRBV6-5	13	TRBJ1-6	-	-	TGTGCCAGCAGTGAAGAAGGGCGTTCACCCCTCCACTTT	CASSEEGRSPLHF
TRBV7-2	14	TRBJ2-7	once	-	TGTGCCAGCAGCTTCTCCGGGGACGTTTACGAGCAGTACTTC	CASSFSGDVYEQYF
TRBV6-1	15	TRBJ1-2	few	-	TGTGCCAGCAGTGAAGAAGGAACGGCCAGCTATGGCTACACCTTC	CASSEEGTASYGYTF